This T cell receptor (beta chain) was retrieved from a study of T cell changes during pregnancy in multiple sclerosis. Assay: immunoSEQ multiplex PCR; the TCRdb copy retains only in-frame clones and omits some. The sample yields 45,000 to 55,000 clones, 92% seen once. The CDR3 has 12 residues. Losses at the gene ends were 10 bases for V and 2 bases for J; bases not matched to a gene: 5. Germline V lookup: CDR1 LNHDA, CDR2 SQIVND (reference sequence). The sample was CD4+ T cells from peripheral blood mononuclear cells, taken after pregnancy. V gene TRBV19 combines with J gene TRBJ2-7; the match to TRBD2 covers 7 bases. The sequence was obtained from a female donor in good health, enrolled as a control in a pregnancy study. CDR3 protein: CATLGGAYEQYF. The CDR3 DNA sequence: TGTGCCACCCTGGGGGGGGCCTACGAGCAGTACTTC. Full variable domain (outside the CDR3, taken from reference TRBV19 and TRBJ2-7): DGGITQSPKYLFRKEGQNVTLSCEQNLNHDAMYWYRQDPGQGLRLIYYSQIVNDFQKGDIAEGYSVSREKKESFPLTVTSAQKNPTAFYLCATLGGAYEQYFGPGTRLTVT.